What follows is one TCR beta chain and its context. This clone was seen once. The antigen it binds to is not known. The sample holds no much larger clone one base away, and base qualities are not on file. The data are from a study of OX40 agonist ivuxolimab in advanced cancers. In terms of the full investigation: Ivuxolimab was a fully human IgG2 agonistic monoclonal antibody targeting the costimulatory receptor OX40 (CD134). Intravenous ivuxolimab was administered to patients every 2 weeks at six dose levels: 0.01, 0.1, 0.3, 1.5, 3 and 10 mg/kg. Of the roughly 54 patients in dose escalation, about 20 had hepatocellular carcinoma, some 15 had melanoma, 9 had renal cell carcinoma and 9 had head and neck cancer. Three dose-escalation patients achieved partial responses, one with hepatocellular carcinoma and two with cutaneous melanoma. The monotherapy dose-escalation portion (N ≈ 50 patients) of the phase I ivuxolimab trial is reported in the paper. Peripheral TCRbeta sequencing was intended to test whether TCR sequence diversity was altered and clonal T-cell expansion was caused by ivuxolimab. In the dose-escalation cohort, approximately 82% of patients were male, and the mean age was 60 years with a range of roughly 20 to 85. Prior anti-PD-1, anti-PD-L1 or anti-CTLA-4 therapy was permitted, and about two fifths of dose-escalation patients had received checkpoint inhibitors. Study-wide findings and limitations: The antigen specificity of the clonally expanded peripheral T cells was not determined. After ivuxolimab, expanded clones were on average more numerous among CD8+ T cells than among CD4+ T cells. Low levels of normalized T-cell clonal expansion were also seen in some nonresponding patients. In the 0.1-3.0 mg/kg groups, partial responders had among the lowest normalized peripheral clonal expansion, particularly in CD8+ T cells. At doses of 0.1 to 3.0 mg/kg, clonal expansion of both CD4+ and CD8+ blood T cells was observed from baseline to week 6.

Patients with a history of autoimmune disease or receiving systemic immunosuppression were excluded from the trial. Peripheral blood for TCR sequencing was drawn from every dose cohort at baseline, at cycle 4 day 1 and at cycle 7 day 1. The samples were taken from a phase I, first-in-human, multicenter, open-label dose-escalation trial of ivuxolimab. Adults with locally advanced or metastatic melanoma, renal cell carcinoma, hepatocellular carcinoma or head and neck squamous cell carcinoma were enrolled in the trial. Before TCR sequencing, CD4+ T cells and CD8+ T cells from peripheral blood were sorted into separate populations. Genomic DNA was extracted from sorted cells for sequencing of the TCRbeta CDR3 region. The immunoSEQ Assay was used to sequence the TCRbeta CDR3 regions. Not all clones reach the TCRdb copy of this immuneACCESS table, which keeps in-frame sequences only. Checked studies attribute under half of the gap to unresolved V genes and leave the rest unexplained. This sample comprises about 44,000 clones, roughly 80% of them detected only once. The ten largest clones capture about 10% of the sample.

A distance of 12 bases separates the germline ends of V and J, which lose 2 bases and 0 bases respectively. The CDR3 starts with the cysteine, ends with the phenylalanine, and has 16 residues. Just the 48-base CDR3 DNA is kept, in frame starting at base 1. CDR1 is given as MNHNS and CDR2 as SASEGT, both from the germline V gene. The sequenced sample was CD4+ or CD8+ T cells sorted from blood, obtained in a trial of the OX40 agonist ivuxolimab. The chain is encoded by TRBV6-1 joined to TRBJ2-3; TRBD2 could be the D gene, as 6 bases match. The origin of this receptor is an adult with an advanced solid tumor such as melanoma, head and neck, liver or kidney cancer. The DNA sequence reads TGTGCCAGCAGTGAAAGAGGCGGGGTTAGCACAGATACGCAGTATTTT. It translates to CASSERGGVSTDTQYF.